Listed here is a single TCR beta chain. The clone's antigen remains unknown. Base-call qualities are not available, and no considerably larger clone is one nucleotide away. The cohort was made up of hundreds of healthy bone marrow donors. At the time of sampling, all cohort members were nominally healthy, though unrecorded immune exposures were likely present. The donor tested CMV seropositive and was one of the 289 seropositive cohort members. A peripheral blood sample was provided by each donor, and peripheral blood mononuclear cells were used for TCR beta sequencing. The Qiagen DNeasy Blood Extraction Kit was used to extract genomic DNA from the blood cell samples. This record comes from a study of cytomegalovirus exposure and HLA in healthy donors (dated by TCRdb to between 2016 and 2019). Turning to the overall study: In an earlier analysis of approximately 640 of the donors, about 260 Gb of sequence data and roughly 100 million unique TCR beta sequences from approximately 180 million T cells were reported. In addition to the first cohort of 650 to 800 subjects, a separate validation cohort of around 110 different subjects was used. To predict cytomegalovirus infection status, the study combined high-throughput TCR immunosequencing, statistical association of individual TCRs with disease status, and machine learning. All discovery cohort repertoires had been generated on a single sequencing platform. In an earlier analysis of a few hundred of the donors, high-throughput TCR beta sequencing was used to judge whether each TCR beta V gene segment behaved as functional or pseudogenic. The number of typed donors differed by locus: roughly 620-640 for A, B, C, DRB1 and DQB1; approximately 540 for DQA1; fewer than 610 for DPA1; and 400 to 480 for DPB1. In a later analysis, previously published TCR beta repertoires from 550 to 700 donors were re-analyzed and high-resolution HLA genotyping was added so that TCR occurrence patterns could be studied. The study aimed to test whether cataloging public T cell receptors could reveal signatures of past pathogen exposure. Donor age, sex, ethnicity and CMV serostatus were compiled alongside the repertoire data. An early release that covered approximately 600 HLA-typed donors contained around 330 gigabases of sequencing data and some 87 million unique TCR sequences. Rather than drawing on any new phenotypic data, the later analysis identified candidate immune exposures from TCR beta sequences and the way those sequences occurred across donors. The study profiled the T cell repertoires of 500 to 800 subjects by immunosequencing and related them to cytomegalovirus serostatus. The genetic ancestry cluster associated with self-reported Caucasian donors included approximately 85% of the 398 genotyped donors. Class I and class II HLA loci were covered by the typing at four-digit resolution. Across approximately 420 genotyped donors of the cohort, an average of about 240,000 unique TCR beta nucleotide sequences per donor were sequenced, and 15% to 20% of those sequences were non-productive. A later genetic analysis used genome-wide SNP genotypes for about three fifths of the 666 donors, treating that subset as a discovery cohort. Because of strong linkage in the cohort, 5 or 6 DR-DQ haplotypes were treated as single units for association and clustering. Broader findings and caveats from the paper: Across donors, most TCR sequences were observed very rarely, whereas some public TCRs were present in many individuals. According to the authors, the approach could potentially be generalized to other disease states and immunological phenotypes. In a later analysis, TCR association rates were found to vary across HLA loci, with the most associated TCRs seen for DRB1 alleles and the fewest for HLA-C alleles. Only TCR beta chains were sequenced in this cohort, and the absence of alpha or paired-chain data limited detectable features. Compared with the roughly 670-donor mean, donors in an Asian-associated ancestry cluster had fewer N-insertions in productive TCRs, according to a later genetic analysis. Some IMGT-functional V segments, including TRBV6-2 and TRBV6-3, could not be distinguished by the 87-base-pair reads and were therefore excluded. When HLA alleles, especially DR and DQ, strongly co-occurred, TCR associations were difficult to assign to individual alleles. A total of 150 to 200 TCR beta chains were listed by the study as associated with cytomegalovirus. A later analysis associated 16,951 TCR beta sequences with specific HLA alleles at a false discovery rate of 0.05. In both the original and validation cohorts, the classifier was reported to diagnose cytomegalovirus status with high specificity and sensitivity. Broadly in line with IMGT annotations, most TCR beta V segments showed up in productive rearrangements about 87% or about 30% of the time in an earlier analysis of 587 of the donors. Because counts were too low, roughly 16 rarely observed V segments, including chromosome 9 orphons, were excluded from the earlier analysis of a few hundred of the donors. A cluster of highly shared sequence variants was judged likely to be a technical artifact of the sequencing pipeline. In a later analysis, most CMV-associated TCR beta chains were found to appear HLA-restricted, with HLA associations seemingly driven largely by CMV exposure. Because HLA typing was missing for some donors at each locus, association tests included only the typed subset. An association between a missense DCLRE1C variant and V-gene and J-gene trimming of TCR beta chains was found in a later genetic analysis and replicated in an independent cohort. The only immune exposure information available for the cohort was CMV serostatus. In a later analysis, HLA-associated TCR beta chains showed more clonal expansion and lower generation probabilities than non-associated chains that were equally common. Linkage disequilibrium might explain the correlated functional status among segregating V segments, but an unknown experimental factor could not be excluded. The presence/absence analyses assumed that sequencing depth was roughly uniform across donors, and that assumption may not be true. A further reported finding was that TCR beta sequences accurately predicted the HLA-A and HLA-B alleles for most subjects in the first cohort. In vitro tests confirmed that three of the cytomegalovirus-associated TCR beta chains recognize cytomegalovirus antigens. A later analysis reported that several top co-occurrence clusters appeared linked to parvovirus B19, influenza, CMV and Epstein-Barr virus.

Library prep was done by the immunoSEQ multiplex PCR assay. The multiplex PCR relied on a mix of 60 forward primers for TCR Vbeta segments and 13 reverse primers for TCR Jbeta segments. The CDR3 region of rearranged TCR beta genes was amplified from genomic DNA by a multiplex PCR assay. On the Illumina HiSeq System, the amplified TCR beta libraries were sequenced as 87-base-pair reads. Per the source publication's procedure: A later analysis tallied around 87 million unique TCR beta chains across the 666 repertoires, and roughly 11 million of those chains were shared by two or more donors. A nearest-neighbor algorithm error-corrected the raw reads and collapsed the reads into unique sequences, merging closely related sequences to remove PCR and sequencing errors. Alignment of CDR3 sequences to IMGT reference sequences was used to assign V, D and J gene segments. For a sequence to be retained, at least a six-nucleotide match to both a V gene segment and a J gene segment was required. A rearrangement was called productive if the CDR3 had no stop codons and remained in frame with V and J, and every other rearrangement was called non-productive. CDR3 was defined by IMGT convention, running from the second conserved V-encoded cysteine to the conserved J-encoded phenylalanine. In an earlier analysis of around 640 of the donors, sequences lacking an unambiguous match to a single V gene segment were excluded. An earlier analysis of several hundred of the donors called V segments functional above 56.7% productive rearrangements and segregating when the between-donor standard deviation exceeded 5%. A statistical classification framework was built for diagnosing cytomegalovirus status from the catalog of TCR beta chain sequences. V and J gene assignment, in a later analysis, came from comparing TCR nucleotide sequences with IMGT/GENE-DB human TR gene sequences. The TCRdist pipeline was used in a later analysis to assign CDR3 sequences and most-parsimonious VDJ recombination scenarios. In a later analysis, each TCR beta chain was defined by its CDR3 amino acid sequence together with its V-gene family, and reads lacking a unique V-gene family were excluded. In a later analysis, fewer than 650 highly shared, low-generation-probability nucleotide sequences were removed to address suspected cross-contamination and a sequencing artifact. In a later analysis, a clonal expansion index for each public chain was calculated from normalized within-repertoire ranks of inferred template counts. A later analysis computed generation probabilities with a VDJ recombination model fitted to out-of-frame rearrangements, and checked the results against IGoR. In a later analysis, hypergeometric tests were used to score TCR-TCR, TCR-HLA and TCR-CMV co-occurrence, with a repertoire-size bias correction applied to TCR pairs. In a later analysis, false discovery rates were estimated by permuting HLA or CMV assignments 20 times. In a later analysis, co-occurring TCRs were grouped using DBSCAN, with TCRdist sequence similarity added in when clustering inside HLA-allele-positive subsets. For co-occurrence clustering, repertoires with fewer than 30,000 or more than 120,000 public chains were excluded, along with roughly 5 repertoires with anomalous nucleotide sharing. Sourced from immuneACCESS, this table was stored by TCRdb with only in-frame sequences that have V and J called. A share of the clones is absent; for the studies checked, an unresolved V gene accounts for under half, and the remainder has no known explanation. V, J and clone size were drawn from that table, and D and trimming were deduced from the DNA. The sample records about 160,000 clones, about 85% of which are singletons. Of the sample, around 4.4% is held by the ten largest clones.

Via the germline V gene, CDR1 is SNHLY and CDR2 FYNNEI. From its cysteine to its phenylalanine, the CDR3 spans 13 amino acids. The kept DNA is CDR3 alone, 39 bases in frame from the first base. Germline trimming amounts to 1 base on V and 8 bases on J, with 1 as the count of junction bases outside the gene matches. The specimen was PBMCs. This receptor was obtained from a woman between 45 and 60 years old in good health and CMV-seropositive. This sequence uses TRBV2 and TRBJ2-2; 7 nucleotides in the junction match TRBD2. The sequence in DNA is TGTGCCAGCAGTGAAGGAGCGGGAGGGGAGCTGTTTTTT. The resulting protein is CASSEGAGGELFF.